The TCR beta chain described here comes from a study of cytomegalovirus exposure and HLA in healthy donors. In germline, CDR1 is LGHNA, CDR2 YSLEER. This CDR3 is 15 amino acids long. V lost 1 base and J lost 8, with 14 bases in between. Whole-study findings and limits: Per published accounts, TCR beta sequences correctly predicted the HLA-A and HLA-B alleles of most subjects. Under in vitro conditions, three CMV-associated chains were confirmed as specific for CMV antigens. For TCR beta chains, V- and J-gene trimming was later linked to a missense DCLRE1C variant.

The PCR had 60 Vbeta and 13 Jbeta primers. Generated by immunoSEQ multiplex PCR, the TCRdb table keeps only in-frame clones and is missing some. The table includes 140,000 or so clones, roughly 74% detected once. For this clone: Its antigen remains unidentified.

This sequence joins TRBV4-3 and TRBJ1-4, with unresolved D. Sequenced: PBMCs. The TCR originated in a young woman in good health and CMV-seropositive. The CDR3 bases are TGCGCCAGCAGCCAAGTAGAGGGCGTGGGGGAAAAACTGTTTTTT. Its protein product is CASSQVEGVGEKLFF.